This TCR beta chain emerged from a study of blood T cell repertoires in COVID-19. TCRdb keeps only in-frame clones here, not all; method: immunoSEQ multiplex PCR. The sample comprises 150,000 to 200,000 clones, roughly 80% of which are singletons, and approximately 5.1% rests with the top ten. This CDR3 has 16 amino acids. The ends were cut back, 6 bases at V and 1 base at J, with 18 bases in the middle. CDR1 is LNHDA, CDR2 SQIVND, per germline (reference sequence). Sequencing was done on a sample of PBMCs or T cells enriched from blood (not recorded which). The clonotype originates from a woman aged 40 to 50 with acute COVID-19. The rearrangement links TRBV19 to TRBJ2-5; the D is unclear. The DNA for the CDR3 is TGTGCCAGTAGGGAGAGGTCTGTGTCGGGCCAAGAGACCCAGTACTTC. This translates into CASRERSVSGQETQYF.